This section outlines one TCR beta chain sequence together with its context. Its target is unknown. The data originate from a study of CD8+ T cells in alopecia areata. Treatment given: oral pan-JAK inhibitor, 5-10 mg twice daily. Peripheral blood samples and lesional scalp punch biopsies were obtained from alopecia areata patients. Trimming cost V 4 bases and J 5 bases; bases outside gene matches: 6. Germline V lookup: CDR1 SGHRS, CDR2 YFSETQ. CDR3 length: 14 residues. Findings of the study overall: Clonality in lesional scalp, especially alopecia totalis/universalis, exceeded that of normal scalp.

cDNA serving as the sequencing template came from extracted, reverse transcribed RNA. Only in-frame clones appear in the TCRdb table, and some are missing; sequencing was by immunoSEQ multiplex PCR. The sample lists 160,000 or so clones, under 70% occurring once. This chain connects TRBV5-1 to TRBJ2-5; 9 bases match TRBD2. This clonotype originated in a human donor with alopecia areata. The source material was CD4+ T cells sorted from blood, sampled at week 4, from a patient treated with tofacitinib. The chain's CDR3 is CASSPSGAGETQYF. CDR3 in DNA: TGCGCCAGCAGCCCTAGCGGGGCCGGGGAGACCCAGTACTTC.